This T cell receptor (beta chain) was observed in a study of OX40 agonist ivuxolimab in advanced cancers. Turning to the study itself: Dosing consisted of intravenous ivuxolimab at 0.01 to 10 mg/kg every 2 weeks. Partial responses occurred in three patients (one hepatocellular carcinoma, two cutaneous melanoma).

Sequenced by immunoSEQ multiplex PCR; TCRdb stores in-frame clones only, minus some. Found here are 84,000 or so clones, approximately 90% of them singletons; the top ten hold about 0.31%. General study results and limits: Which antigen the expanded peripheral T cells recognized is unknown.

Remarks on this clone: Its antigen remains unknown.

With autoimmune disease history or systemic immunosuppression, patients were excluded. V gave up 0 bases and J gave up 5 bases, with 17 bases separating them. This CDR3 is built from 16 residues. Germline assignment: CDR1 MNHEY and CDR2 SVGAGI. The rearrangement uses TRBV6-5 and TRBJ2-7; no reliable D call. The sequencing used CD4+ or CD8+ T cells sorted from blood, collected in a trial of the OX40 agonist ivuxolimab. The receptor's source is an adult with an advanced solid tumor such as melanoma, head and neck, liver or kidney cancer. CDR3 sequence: CASSYSFTQVKNEQYF. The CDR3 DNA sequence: TGTGCCAGCAGTTACTCATTTACACAAGTTAAGAACGAGCAGTACTTC.